This is a list of T cell receptor beta chains from one sample in a study of blood T cell repertoires in COVID-19. Method: immunoSEQ multiplex PCR; TCRdb's copy keeps in-frame clones and lacks some. The sample contains roughly 410,000 clones, 89% of which appear only once. Input material: peripheral blood. The receptors originated from a middle-aged woman with COVID-19, enrolled during active disease. Both conserved end residues are part of each CDR3. D genes are given only for firm matches. Clone size is stated in some rows and not others, as once, few, many or a class when expanded.

clone size | J gene | D gene | V gene | CDR3 protein | CDR3 DNA
NA | TRBJ1-3 | TRBD1 | TRBV19 | CASSITGQNSGNTIYF | TGTGCCAGTAGTATAACGGGACAGAACTCTGGAAACACCATATATTTT
NA | TRBJ1-1 | NA | TRBV7-2 | CASSLWGQGNTEAFF | TGTGCCAGCAGCCTATGGGGCCAGGGGAACACTGAAGCTTTCTTT
NA | TRBJ1-2 | NA | TRBV19 | CASSIRQANYGYTF | TGTGCCAGTAGTATCCGACAGGCTAACTATGGCTACACCTTC
NA | TRBJ2-2 | TRBD2 | TRBV3-1/TRBV3-2 | CASSQDPGLADTGELFF | TGTGCCAGCAGCCAAGACCCCGGACTAGCGGACACCGGGGAGCTGTTTTTT
NA | TRBJ2-1 | NA | TRBV5-1 | CASSPPSSAEQFF | TGCGCCAGCAGCCCACCCAGCAGCGCTGAGCAGTTCTTC
NA | TRBJ2-1 | TRBD2 | TRBV3-1/TRBV3-2 | CASSQVLAGGYNEQFF | TGTGCCAGCAGCCAAGTCCTAGCGGGGGGGTACAATGAGCAGTTCTTC
NA | TRBJ2-7 | TRBD2 | TRBV6-2/TRBV6-3 | CASSSAGLAGLYEQYF | TGTGCCAGCAGTTCCGCGGGACTAGCGGGGCTATACGAGCAGTACTTC
NA | TRBJ1-3 | NA | TRBV4-3 | CASSLGHSGNTIYF | TGCGCCAGCAGCTTGGGACATTCTGGAAACACCATATATTTT
once | TRBJ2-3 | NA | TRBV7-8 | CASSLTADRDTQYF | TGTGCCAGCAGCTTAACAGCGGACCGGGATACGCAGTATTTT
NA | TRBJ2-5 | TRBD2 | TRBV6-2/TRBV6-3 | CASSYSLLGRGETQYF | TGTGCCAGCAGTTACTCCCTACTCGGGAGGGGAGAGACCCAGTACTTC
few | TRBJ2-1 | NA | TRBV5-4 | CASSLPTGSPLYNEQFF | TGTGCCAGCAGTTTGCCCACAGGGTCCCCTCTATACAATGAGCAGTTCTTC
NA | TRBJ2-5 | NA | TRBV29-1 | CSVDFTSQETQYF | TGCAGCGTTGATTTTACTAGTCAAGAGACCCAGTACTTC
NA | TRBJ2-3 | TRBD2 | TRBV4-2 | CASSQWGDSGGADTQYF | TGTGCCAGCAGCCAATGGGGTGATAGCGGGGGAGCCGATACGCAGTATTTT
NA | TRBJ2-7 | NA | TRBV5-8 | CASSLGSGTYEQYF | TGTGCCAGCAGCTTGGGTAGCGGAACCTACGAGCAGTACTTC
many | TRBJ1-5 | TRBD1 | TRBV6-2/TRBV6-3 | CASSWTGTVNQPQHF | TGTGCCAGCAGTTGGACAGGGACCGTCAATCAGCCCCAGCATTTT
NA | TRBJ1-1 | TRBD1 | TRBV24-1 | CATRDRGLSEAFF | TGTGCCACCAGGGACAGGGGGCTGTCTGAAGCTTTCTTT
NA | TRBJ1-6 | NA | TRBV7-2 | CASSLIGGYNSPLHF | TGTGCCAGCAGCTTAATAGGAGGCTATAATTCACCCCTCCACTTT
NA | TRBJ1-4 | TRBD1 | TRBV7-2 | CASSLGTGGNEKLFF | TGTGCCAGCAGCCTGGGGACAGGGGGTAATGAAAAACTGTTTTTT
NA | TRBJ1-1 | NA | TRBV4-3 | CASSQDKDYEAFF | TGCGCCAGCAGCCAAGATAAGGACTATGAAGCTTTCTTT
NA | TRBJ2-7 | NA | TRBV11-2 | CASSFISVSYEQYF | TGTGCCAGCAGCTTTATTTCCGTATCCTACGAGCAGTACTTC
NA | TRBJ1-6 | NA | TRBV9 | CASSLTIGGGMDSPLHF | TGTGCCAGCAGCCTAACGATCGGGGGAGGTATGGATTCACCCCTCCACTTT
NA | TRBJ2-5 | NA | TRBV7-2 | CASSNPPRGQETQYF | TGTGCCAGCAGCAACCCCCCCCGGGGGCAAGAGACCCAGTACTTC
NA | TRBJ1-1 | NA | TRBV5-8 | CASSLGVGDTEAFF | TGTGCCAGCAGCTTGGGGGTAGGGGACACTGAAGCTTTCTTT
NA | TRBJ1-1 | NA | TRBV19 | CASSIGIQDTEAFF | TGTGCCAGTAGTATAGGGATCCAGGACACTGAAGCTTTCTTT
NA | TRBJ1-2 | NA | TRBV11-1 | CASSLGRNYTF | TGTGCCAGCAGCTTAGGGCGGAACTACACCTTC
NA | TRBJ2-2 | TRBD1 | TRBV4-2 | CASSQTGTGPIGELFF | TGTGCCAGCAGCCAGACCGGGACAGGGCCGATCGGGGAGCTGTTTTTT
NA | TRBJ2-2 | NA | TRBV19 | CASSRSPGLHTGELFF | TGTGCCAGTAGTCGCTCTCCGGGACTCCATACCGGGGAGCTGTTTTTT
NA | TRBJ1-2 | TRBD1 | TRBV11-2 | CASSRDGTGGGYTF | TGTGCCAGCAGCCGTGACGGGACAGGGGGTGGCTACACCTTC
NA | TRBJ1-2 | TRBD1 | TRBV27 | CASSFGTGGNYGYTF | TGTGCCAGCAGTTTTGGGACAGGGGGCAACTATGGCTACACCTTC
NA | TRBJ1-4 | NA | TRBV5-1 | CASSTRAPEGEKLFF | TGCGCCAGCAGCACGCGGGCCCCGGAGGGCGAAAAACTGTTTTTT
NA | TRBJ1-1 | NA | TRBV29-1 | CSGKQGNAFF | TGCAGCGGAAAACAGGGAAACGCGTTCTTT
NA | TRBJ1-2 | NA | TRBV18 | CASSPLEGSYYGYTF | TGTGCCAGCTCACCCCTTGAGGGATCGTACTATGGCTACACCTTC
NA | TRBJ2-1 | NA | TRBV7-2 | CASSSLRTIGKYNEQFF | TGTGCCAGCAGCTCCCTCAGGACTATTGGGAAATACAATGAGCAGTTCTTC
NA | TRBJ1-5 | NA | TRBV7-2 | CASSSDRSNQPQHF | TGTGCCAGCAGCTCTGACAGGAGCAATCAGCCCCAGCATTTT
NA | TRBJ2-2 | NA | TRBV4-3 | CASSQVVVVSPHTGELFF | TGCGCCAGCAGCCAAGTGGTTGTAGTTAGTCCCCACACCGGGGAGCTGTTTTTT
few | TRBJ1-5 | NA | TRBV7-9 | CASSLSNRAGDQPQHF | TGTGCCAGCAGCTTAAGTAACAGGGCGGGAGATCAGCCCCAGCATTTT